The next 5 T cell receptor beta chains were all read from a single sample in a study of identical twins. TCRdb reanalysed the 5' RACE reads using MiXCR and keeps one entry per CDR3 protein. The sample has about 330,000 distinct CDR3 sequences, approximately 13% seen once. The sample also formed part of further work on yellow fever vaccine responses in identical twins.

Source material: CD8+ T cells sorted from blood. The receptors were gathered from a woman younger than 30 in good health.

The genes are TRBV11-2 and TRBJ2-7, with D maybe TRBD1 (6 bases). Trimming removed 0 bases from V and 6 bases from J, with 18 bases in between. The CDR3 spans 16 residues. In germline, CDR1 is SGHAT, CDR2 FQNNGV. CDR3 region: CASSLELSPRGGEQYF. The CDR3 bases are TGTGCCAGCAGCTTAGAACTATCGCCCAGGGGTGGCGAGCAGTACTTC.

The chain is built from TRBV19 and TRBJ1-1; no clear D gene. V was pared by 5 bases and J by 1 base, with 8 bases between. CDR3 size: 13 residues. Germline CDR1 LNHDA, CDR2 SQIVND (reference sequence). The CDR3 loop is CASSWAGNTEAFF. The DNA of the CDR3 is TGTGCCAGTAGTTGGGCAGGGAACACTGAAGCTTTCTTT.

The chain joins TRBV6-5 to TRBJ2-5; 7 bases are shared with TRBD2. Germline V lookup: CDR1 MNHEY, CDR2 SVGAGI. There are 15 residues in the CDR3. V lost 0 bases, J lost 5 bases, and 6 bases stayed unmatched. The CDR3 region has the DNA TGTGCCAGCAGTTACTCGCTCGGGAGGTTGGAGACCCAGTACTTC. Translation: CASSYSLGRLETQYF.

There are a few counts of this clonotype. This chain links TRBV20-1 with TRBJ2-7, with 15 bases that match TRBD2. V lost 1 base and J lost 1; bases outside the gene matches: 2. Germline V gene sequence: CDR1 DFQATT, CDR2 SNEGSKA (reference sequence). This CDR3 has 16 residues. The chain's CDR3 is CSARGGTSGRSYEQYF. The CDR3 nucleotides are TGCAGTGCTAGAGGTGGGACTAGCGGGAGGTCCTACGAGCAGTACTTC.

V and J are TRBV14 and TRBJ2-1; 10 positions match TRBD2. The trim removed 1 base at V and 4 bases at J, leaving 22 bases unmatched. The germline V gene has CDR1 SGHDN and CDR2 FVKESK. The CDR3 runs 22 residues. The CDR3 sequence: CASSQGGAEWRAGGPLYNEQFF. As DNA, the CDR3 is TGTGCCAGCAGCCAAGGGGGGGCCGAATGGAGAGCGGGAGGGCCGCTATACAATGAGCAGTTCTTC.